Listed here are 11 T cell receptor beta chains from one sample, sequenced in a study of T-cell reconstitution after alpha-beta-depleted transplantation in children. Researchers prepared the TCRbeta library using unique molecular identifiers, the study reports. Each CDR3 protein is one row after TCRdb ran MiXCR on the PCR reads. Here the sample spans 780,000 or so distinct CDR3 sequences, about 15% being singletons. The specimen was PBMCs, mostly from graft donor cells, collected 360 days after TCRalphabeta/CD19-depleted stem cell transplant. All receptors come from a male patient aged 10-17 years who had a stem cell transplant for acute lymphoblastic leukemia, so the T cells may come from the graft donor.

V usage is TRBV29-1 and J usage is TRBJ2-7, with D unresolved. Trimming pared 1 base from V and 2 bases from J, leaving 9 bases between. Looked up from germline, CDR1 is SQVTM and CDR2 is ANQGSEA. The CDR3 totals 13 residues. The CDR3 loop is CSVEGSQPYEQYF. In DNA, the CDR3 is TGCAGCGTTGAAGGGAGCCAGCCCTACGAGCAGTACTTC.

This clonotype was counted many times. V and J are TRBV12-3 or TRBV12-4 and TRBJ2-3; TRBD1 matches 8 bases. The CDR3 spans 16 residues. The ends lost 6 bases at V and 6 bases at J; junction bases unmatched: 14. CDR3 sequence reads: CASRAGTGRYLDTQYF. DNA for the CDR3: TGTGCCAGCAGGGCCGGGACAGGAAGGTATCTGGATACGCAGTATTTT.

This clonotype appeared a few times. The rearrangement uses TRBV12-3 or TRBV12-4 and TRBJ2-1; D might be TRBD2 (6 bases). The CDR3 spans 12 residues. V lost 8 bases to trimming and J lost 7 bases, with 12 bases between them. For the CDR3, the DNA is TGTGCCAGCGCGGGGTTGAGGAATGAGCAGTTCTTC. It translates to CASAGLRNEQFF.

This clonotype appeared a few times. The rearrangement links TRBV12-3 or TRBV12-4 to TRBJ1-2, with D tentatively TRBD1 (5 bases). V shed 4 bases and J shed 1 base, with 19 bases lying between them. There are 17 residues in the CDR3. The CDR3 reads CASSYTVRGPINYGYTF. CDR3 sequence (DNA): TGTGCCAGCAGTTATACCGTACGGGGACCGATTAACTATGGCTACACCTTC.

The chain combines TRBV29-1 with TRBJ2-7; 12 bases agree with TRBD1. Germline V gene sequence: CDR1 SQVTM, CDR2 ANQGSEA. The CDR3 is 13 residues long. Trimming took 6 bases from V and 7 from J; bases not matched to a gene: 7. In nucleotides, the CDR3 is TGCAGCGTGCGGGACAGGGGGCTGGCAGAGCAGTACTTC. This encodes CSVRDRGLAEQYF.

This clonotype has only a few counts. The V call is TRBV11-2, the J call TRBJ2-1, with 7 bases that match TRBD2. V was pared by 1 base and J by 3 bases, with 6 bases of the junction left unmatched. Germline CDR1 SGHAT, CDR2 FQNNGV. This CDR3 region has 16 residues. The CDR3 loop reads CASSLVPGGFYNEQFF. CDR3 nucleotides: TGTGCCAGCAGCTTAGTACCGGGAGGATTCTACAATGAGCAGTTCTTC.

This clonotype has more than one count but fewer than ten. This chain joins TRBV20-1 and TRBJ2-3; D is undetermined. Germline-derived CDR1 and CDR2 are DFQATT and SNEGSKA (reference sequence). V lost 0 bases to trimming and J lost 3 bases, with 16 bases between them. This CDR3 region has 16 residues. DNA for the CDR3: TGCAGTGCTAGAGAACGGATGGCGGCCCGGACAGATACGCAGTATTTT. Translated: CSARERMAARTDTQYF.

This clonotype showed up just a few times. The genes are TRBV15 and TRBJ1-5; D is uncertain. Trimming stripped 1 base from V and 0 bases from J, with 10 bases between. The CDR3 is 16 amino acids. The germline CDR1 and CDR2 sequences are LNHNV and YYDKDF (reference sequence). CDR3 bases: TGTGCCACCAGCAGAGGTACGGGAGTTAGCAATCAGCCCCAGCATTTT. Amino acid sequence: CATSRGTGVSNQPQHF.

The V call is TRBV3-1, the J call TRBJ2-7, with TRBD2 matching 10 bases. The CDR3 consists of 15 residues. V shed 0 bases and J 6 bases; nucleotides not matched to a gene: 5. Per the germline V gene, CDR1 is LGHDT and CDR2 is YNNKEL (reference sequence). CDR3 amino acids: CASSQERTSGAEQYF. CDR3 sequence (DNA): TGTGCCAGCAGCCAAGAGCGGACTAGCGGCGCCGAGCAGTACTTC.

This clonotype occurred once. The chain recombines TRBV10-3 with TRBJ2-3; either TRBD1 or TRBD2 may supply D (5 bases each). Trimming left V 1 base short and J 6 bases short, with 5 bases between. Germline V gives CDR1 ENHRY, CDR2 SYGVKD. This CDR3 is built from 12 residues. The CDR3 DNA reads TGTGCCATCAGTGAGTGGGGGGATACGCAGTATTTT. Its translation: CAISEWGDTQYF.

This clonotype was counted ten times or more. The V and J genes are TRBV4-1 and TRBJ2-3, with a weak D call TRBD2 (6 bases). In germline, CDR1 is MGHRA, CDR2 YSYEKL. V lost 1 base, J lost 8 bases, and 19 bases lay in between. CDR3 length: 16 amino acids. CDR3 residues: CASSQGAASGDLTQYF. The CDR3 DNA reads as TGCGCCAGCAGCCAAGGAGCTGCTTCGGGAGATCTTACGCAGTATTTT.